This T cell receptor beta chain emerged from a study of CD8+CD57+ T cells in acquired aplastic anemia. About the study: DNA recovered from sorted CD4+ and CD8+ cells had a mean of approximately 3 ug. Study-wide findings and caveats: Almost 30 shared CD8+ CDR3s appeared highly expressed within patients' immunodominant clones.

This clonotype was observed a handful of times. Its antigen is unknown. Just one base apart from a much larger clone, this may be a read error. Genomic DNA, serving as template, underwent TCR beta VDJ and CDR3 profiling. From the reads, TCRdb called clonotypes with MiXCR, one entry per CDR3 protein. The sample holds nearly 60,000 distinct CDR3 sequences, 55% to 70% seen once. Patients sequenced had flow cytometry evidence of CD8+CD57+ cell expansion. Severe acquired aplastic anemia was present in all patients. The CDR3 runs to 13 residues. In germline, CDR1 is SGHTA, CDR2 FQGTGA. V was trimmed by 4 bases and J by 0 bases, leaving 6 bases between them.

The rearrangement links TRBV7-3 to TRBJ1-1; TRBD1 is a possible D gene (5 bases). The TCR sequence derives from a human donor with aplastic anemia. Sequenced sample: sorted CD4+, CD8+, or CD8+CD57+ T cells (not recorded which) from PBMCs. In nucleotides, the CDR3 is TGTGCCAGCAGCTCGACAGTGAACACTGAAGCTTTCTTT. It yields the protein CASSSTVNTEAFF.